These T cell receptor beta chains were read from a single sample in a study of human T cells and chemical hapten exposure. Using its own MiXCR run on the RACE reads, TCRdb lists one record per CDR3 protein. The sample has approximately 110,000 distinct CDR3 sequences; 8% to 13% are singletons. This specimen consisted of whole blood, obtained in connection with sensitization to the hapten diphenylcyclopropenone (DPC). The receptors here all came from a woman aged 40 to 50 with alopecia areata. Some clones in this sample may be carry-over from other donors' samples. The CDR3 runs from the conserved cysteine through the conserved F or W. The D gene is left open where the match is weak. Rows give clone size only sometimes, using once, few, many, or a class for an expanded clone.

clone size: many
J gene: TRBJ2-1
V gene: TRBV7-8
D gene: -
CDR3 protein: CASSLGDWSSYNEQFF
CDR3 DNA: TGTGCCAGCAGCCTAGGAGACTGGAGCTCCTACAATGAGCAGTTCTTC

clone size: many
J gene: TRBJ1-5
V gene: TRBV6-2/TRBV6-3
D gene: -
CDR3 protein: CASISSTLSNQPQHF
CDR3 DNA: TGTGCCAGCATTTCGTCCACTTTGAGCAATCAGCCCCAGCATTTT

clone size: -
J gene: TRBJ1-2
V gene: TRBV12-5
D gene: -
CDR3 protein: CASGFTGGYGYTF
CDR3 DNA: TGTGCTAGTGGTTTTACGGGGGGCTATGGCTACACCTTC

clone size: -
J gene: TRBJ1-2
V gene: TRBV20-1
D gene: -
CDR3 protein: CSAGGADTIYGYTF
CDR3 DNA: TGCAGTGCTGGGGGGGCAGACACCATCTATGGCTACACCTTC

clone size: many
J gene: TRBJ2-7
V gene: TRBV6-1
D gene: TRBD2
CDR3 protein: CASETSGGSYEQYF
CDR3 DNA: TGTGCCAGCGAGACTAGCGGAGGGTCCTACGAGCAGTACTTC

clone size: few
J gene: TRBJ2-7
V gene: TRBV12-3/TRBV12-4
D gene: -
CDR3 protein: CASTPDSTSYEQYF
CDR3 DNA: TGTGCCAGCACCCCCGACAGTACCTCCTACGAGCAGTACTTC

clone size: many
J gene: TRBJ2-3
V gene: TRBV29-1
D gene: TRBD2
CDR3 protein: CSADGRGGVDTQYF
CDR3 DNA: TGCAGCGCCGACGGGCGGGGGGGCGTAGATACGCAGTATTTT

clone size: many
J gene: TRBJ2-3
V gene: TRBV13
D gene: TRBD2
CDR3 protein: CASSSPTSGGSWAQYF
CDR3 DNA: TGTGCCAGCAGCTCACCGACTAGCGGGGGTTCCTGGGCGCAGTATTTT

clone size: many
J gene: TRBJ2-5
V gene: TRBV3-1
D gene: -
CDR3 protein: CASSRGDGQETQYF
CDR3 DNA: TGTGCCAGCAGCCGAGGGGACGGACAAGAGACCCAGTACTTC

clone size: -
J gene: TRBJ1-2
V gene: TRBV20-1
D gene: -
CDR3 protein: CSARDPQGPDDGYTF
CDR3 DNA: TGCAGTGCTAGAGATCCCCAGGGCCCTGATGATGGCTACACCTTC